These T cell receptor beta chains were read from a single sample in a study of cytomegalovirus exposure and HLA in healthy donors. Libraries were prepared by immunoSEQ multiplex PCR; TCRdb keeps only in-frame clonotypes and omits some of them. The data show nearly 200,000 clones, approximately 82% seen once. Sample: PBMCs. These receptors were taken from a woman under 40 in good health and CMV-seropositive. Both conserved end residues are part of each CDR3. D genes are given only for firm matches. Size values are once, few and many counts, or a class for expanded clones, and some rows have none.

TRBV11-3	NA	13	TRBJ2-3	NA	TGTGCCAGCAGCTTAGGAGCATCAGATACGCAGTATTTT	CASSLGASDTQYF
TRBV30	few	14	TRBJ2-2	NA	TGTGCCTGGAGTGGTTTGGGGGCCACCGGGGAGCTGTTTTTT	CAWSGLGATGELFF
TRBV14	NA	14	TRBJ1-1	TRBD1	TGTGCCAGCAGCCGATCAGGGGGCGGCACTGAAGCTTTCTTT	CASSRSGGGTEAFF
TRBV2	NA	15	TRBJ2-7	TRBD1	TGTGCCAGCAAGGCGCCGGACAGGGGCCTGAACGAGCAGTACTTC	CASKAPDRGLNEQYF
TRBV28	NA	13	TRBJ2-1	NA	TGTGCCAGCAGTTTTTATCGGGACAATGAGCAGTTCTTC	CASSFYRDNEQFF
TRBV27	NA	17	TRBJ2-7	TRBD1	TGTGCCAGCAGTTTATTGCGGAGCCGACAGGGGGGTTGGGAGCAGTACTTC	CASSLLRSRQGGWEQYF
TRBV5-1	NA	16	TRBJ2-2	TRBD1	TGCGCCAGCAGCCCGGGACAGATGGTCCACACCGGGGAGCTGTTTTTT	CASSPGQMVHTGELFF
TRBV28	once	17	TRBJ2-7	NA	TGTGCCAGCAGTTTATTGGGGGGAGGGACAGGAACCTACGAGCAGTACTTC	CASSLLGGGTGTYEQYF
TRBV28	NA	13	TRBJ1-5	TRBD1	TGTGCCAGCAGTCGGGACAGAAATCAGCCCCAGCATTTT	CASSRDRNQPQHF
TRBV6-5	NA	14	TRBJ1-2	NA	TGTGCCAGCAGCCGTGGGCGACAGAACTATGGCTACACCTTC	CASSRGRQNYGYTF
TRBV5-6	NA	14	TRBJ2-7	NA	TGTGCCAGCAGGGGATCGGGACTTACCTACGAGCAGTACTTC	CASRGSGLTYEQYF
TRBV6-1	NA	13	TRBJ2-5	NA	TGTGCCAGCAGTGACTCTATCGCGGAGACCCAGTACTTC	CASSDSIAETQYF
TRBV18	NA	13	TRBJ1-2	NA	TGTGCCAGCTCACCCTTAGACGGGGATGGCTACACCTTC	CASSPLDGDGYTF
TRBV5-4	NA	12	TRBJ2-5	NA	TGTGCCAGCAGCTTGGCGGGAGAGACCCAGTACTTC	CASSLAGETQYF